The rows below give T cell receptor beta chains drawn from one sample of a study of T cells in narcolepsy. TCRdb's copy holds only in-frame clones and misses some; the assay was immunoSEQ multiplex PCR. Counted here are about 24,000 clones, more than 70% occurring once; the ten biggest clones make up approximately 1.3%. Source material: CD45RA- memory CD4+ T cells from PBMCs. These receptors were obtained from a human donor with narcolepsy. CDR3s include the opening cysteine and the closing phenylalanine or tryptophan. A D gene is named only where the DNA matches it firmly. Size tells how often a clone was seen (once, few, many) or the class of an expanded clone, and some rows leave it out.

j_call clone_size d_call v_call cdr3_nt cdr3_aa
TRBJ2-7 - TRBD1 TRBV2 TGTGCCAGCAAGATCGGGGACAGGGTTACCTACGAGCAGTACTTC CASKIGDRVTYEQYF
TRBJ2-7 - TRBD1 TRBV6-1 TGTGCCAGCAGTTCTTACAGGGGTCCCTACGAGCAGTACTTC CASSSYRGPYEQYF
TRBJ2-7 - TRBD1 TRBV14 TGTGCCAGCAGCCAACCGGGACAGGGGGACGAGCAGTACTTC CASSQPGQGDEQYF
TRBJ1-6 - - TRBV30 TGTGCCTGGACCCCGACCCAAAGGGGATCACCCCTCCACTTT CAWTPTQRGSPLHF
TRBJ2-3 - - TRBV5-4 TGTGCCAGCAGCTTGAGTGTCACCGGGGGAGATACGCAGTATTTT CASSLSVTGGDTQYF
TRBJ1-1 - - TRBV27 TGTGCCAGCAATGACAACGTTAAGCATGGAATCAGGGGAAATAGGAGAACTGAAGCTTTCTTT CASNDNVKHGIRGNRRTEAFF
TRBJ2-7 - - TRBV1 TGCACCAGCAGCCAAGATCTAGAGAACCCCCCCCACGAGCAGTACTTC CTSSQDLENPPHEQYF
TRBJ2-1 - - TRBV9 TGTGCCAGCAGCGTAATAGGGAGCTCCTACAATGAGCAGTTCTTC CASSVIGSSYNEQFF
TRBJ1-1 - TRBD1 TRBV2 TGTGCCAGCAGACAAGAAGGGGGCGCGGGGGGCACTGAAGCTTTCTTT CASRQEGGAGGTEAFF
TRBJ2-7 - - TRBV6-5 - CASSSSTGWEEQYF
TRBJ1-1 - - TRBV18 TGTGCCAGCTCACCGGGAGCGAACACTGAAGCTTTCTTT CASSPGANTEAFF
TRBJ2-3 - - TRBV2 TGTGCCAGCAGTGTTGGGTCCCAGGGTACGCAGTATTTT CASSVGSQGTQYF
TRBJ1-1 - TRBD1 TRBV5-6 TGTGCCAGCAGCTTCGGCCAGGGGGACACTGAAGCTTTCTTT CASSFGQGDTEAFF
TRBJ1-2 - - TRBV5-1 TGCGCCAGCAGCCCACCCGCCCAGGGACTTTATGGCTACACCTTC CASSPPAQGLYGYTF
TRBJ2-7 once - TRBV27 TGTGCCAGCAAGGAGTTAGGAGGGGATCTTTACGAGCAGTACTTC CASKELGGDLYEQYF
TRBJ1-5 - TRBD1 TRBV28 TGTGCCAGCAGGCCACAGGGGTATAGCAATCAGCCCCAGCATTTT CASRPQGYSNQPQHF
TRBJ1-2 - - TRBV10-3 TGTGCCATCAGTGAGTCGCCCAGCAGCAGCGGGCGGGCAGGGGGCTACACCTTC CAISESPSSSGRAGGYTF
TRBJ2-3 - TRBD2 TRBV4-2 TGTGCCAGCAGCCAAGCGGTGGGCGGGAGTACAGATACGCAGTATTTT CASSQAVGGSTDTQYF
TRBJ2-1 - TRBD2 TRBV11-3 TGTGCCAGCAGCCTTAGAACGGGAGGTTCCTACAATGAGCAGTTCTTC CASSLRTGGSYNEQFF
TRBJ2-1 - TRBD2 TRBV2 TGTGCCATATCTACTAGCGGGAAAGACAATGAGCAGTTCTTC CAISTSGKDNEQFF
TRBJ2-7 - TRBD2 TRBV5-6 TGTGCCAGCAGGCATCCCGGGACTAGGGAGCAGGACGAGCAGTACTTC CASRHPGTREQDEQYF
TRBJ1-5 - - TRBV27 TGTGCCAGCAGTTCCACAGGGACCGGCAATCAGCCCCAGCATTTT CASSSTGTGNQPQHF
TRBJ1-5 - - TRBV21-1 TGTGCCAGCGGGACCCGGACAGGGTCGGGGAGGAGCAATCAGCCCCAGCATTTT CASGTRTGSGRSNQPQHF
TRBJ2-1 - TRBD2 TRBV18 TGTGCCAGCTCACCACCCTTAGCGGGAGCGGGAAATGAGCAGTTCTTC CASSPPLAGAGNEQFF
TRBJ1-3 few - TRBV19 TGTGCCAGTAGCCTCCTCGGTGGTGGAAACACCATATATTTT CASSLLGGGNTIYF
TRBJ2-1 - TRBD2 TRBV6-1 TGTGCCAGCAGACTCGGACTAGCGGGATGGGATGAGCAGTTCTTC CASRLGLAGWDEQFF
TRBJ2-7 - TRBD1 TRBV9 TGTGCCAGCAGCCCGGACAGGGGGCGCTACGAGCAGTACTTC CASSPDRGRYEQYF
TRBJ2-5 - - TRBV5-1 TGCGCCAGCAGCTTAGGTGGGGGCGCGATAGTCGAGACCCAGTACTTC CASSLGGGAIVETQYF
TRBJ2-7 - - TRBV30 TGTGCCTGGAGTAAACCTGGCCGAAACTACGAGCAGTACTTC CAWSKPGRNYEQYF
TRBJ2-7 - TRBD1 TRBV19 TGTGCCAGTAGTAAACGTTACCGGACAGGGGTGGACGAGCAGTACTTC CASSKRYRTGVDEQYF
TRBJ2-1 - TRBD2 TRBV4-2 TGTGCCAGCAGCCACACATTCCGGACTAGCGGGACTACCGAAGGTAATGAGCAGTTCTTC CASSHTFRTSGTTEGNEQFF
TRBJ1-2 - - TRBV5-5 TGTGCCAGCAGCTTATCACCGGGACTTTATGGCTACACCTTC CASSLSPGLYGYTF
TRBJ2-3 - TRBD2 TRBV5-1 TGCGCCAGCACCTTAGCGGGAGGGCGCACAGATACGCAGTATTTT CASTLAGGRTDTQYF
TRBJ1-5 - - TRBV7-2 TGTGCCAGCAGCTTAGATTTGGGTCAGGGTCGTCAGCCCCAGCATTTT CASSLDLGQGRQPQHF
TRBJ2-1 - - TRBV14 TGTGCCAGCAGCCTGCTTAATCGGGACAATGAGCAGTTCTTC CASSLLNRDNEQFF
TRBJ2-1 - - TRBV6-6 TGTGCCAGCAGCCAAGGCGGCTACAATGAGCAGCTCTTC CASSQGGYNEQLF
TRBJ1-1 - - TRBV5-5 TGTGCCAGCAGCCTAACCCCGGTCGGAGGTCTGATGAACACTGAAGCTTTCTTT CASSLTPVGGLMNTEAFF
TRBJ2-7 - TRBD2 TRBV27 TGTGCCAGCAGTCGGACCCACTTAGGACTAGCGGACCCCTACCAGTACTTC CASSRTHLGLADPYQYF
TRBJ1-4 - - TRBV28 TGTGCCAGCAGTCCAAACGCGTGGGGGAAGGGGGATAATGAAAAACTGTTTTTT CASSPNAWGKGDNEKLFF
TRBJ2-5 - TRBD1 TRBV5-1 TGCGCCAGCAGCCCGAGATCGGGACAGTCCCAAGAGACCCAGTACTTC CASSPRSGQSQETQYF
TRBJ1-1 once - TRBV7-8 TGTGCCAGCAGCTTAGTTCGGAGGTTCGGGATTAGCACTGAAGCTTTCTTT CASSLVRRFGISTEAFF
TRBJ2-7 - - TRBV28 TGTGCCAGCAGTTTAACTAGTAGTCGGCAGTACTTC CASSLTSSRQYF
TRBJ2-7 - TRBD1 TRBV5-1 TGCGCCAGCAGCTTGACCCCCGGACAGGGGATCTACGAGCAGTACTTC CASSLTPGQGIYEQYF